This entry is about one T cell receptor (beta chain). Other nucleotide sequences from this sample produce the same CDR3. The data stem from a study of shared clonotypes between healthy human individuals. Only in-frame clones appear in the TCRdb table, and some are missing; sequencing was by immunoSEQ multiplex PCR. The data contain about 2.3 million clones, approximately 95% of them singletons. V was cut by 5 bases and J by 6 bases, with 14 bases left in between. CDR1 and CDR2 (germline): SGHNT, YENEEA. CDR3 length: 13 amino acids. The source is a man aged 18 to 30 in good health. Some clones in this sample may be carry-over from other donors' samples. Sequencing used naive CD4+ T cells from PBMCs. Stated subset: CD45RA+ positively selected. The J gene is TRBJ2-7, the V gene TRBV11-3; D might be TRBD2 (5 bases). CDR3 coding DNA: TGTGCCAGCAGCCCAAGCCCCGCGGGCGAGCAGTACTTC. This gives the protein CASSPSPAGEQYF.